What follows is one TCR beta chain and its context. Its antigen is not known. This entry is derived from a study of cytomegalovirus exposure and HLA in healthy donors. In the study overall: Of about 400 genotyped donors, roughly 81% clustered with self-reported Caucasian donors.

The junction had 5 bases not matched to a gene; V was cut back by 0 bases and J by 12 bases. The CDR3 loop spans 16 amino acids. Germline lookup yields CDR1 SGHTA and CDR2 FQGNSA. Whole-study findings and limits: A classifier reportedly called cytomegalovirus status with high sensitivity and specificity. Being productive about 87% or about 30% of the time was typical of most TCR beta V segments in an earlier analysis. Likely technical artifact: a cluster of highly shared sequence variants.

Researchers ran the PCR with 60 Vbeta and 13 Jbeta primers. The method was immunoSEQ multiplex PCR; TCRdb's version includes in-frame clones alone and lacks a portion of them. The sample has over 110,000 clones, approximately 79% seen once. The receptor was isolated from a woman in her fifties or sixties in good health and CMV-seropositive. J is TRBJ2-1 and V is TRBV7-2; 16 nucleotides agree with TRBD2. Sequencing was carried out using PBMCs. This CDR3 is CASSLAGTSGGAGQFF. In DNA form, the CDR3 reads TGTGCCAGCAGCTTAGCGGGGACTAGCGGGGGGGCTGGGCAGTTCTTC.